This entry concerns a single T cell receptor (beta chain). Its antigen is not identified. Samples had at least 7 million PBMCs isolated from them. This sample was included in a study of blood T cells in healthy people across ages. Whole-study findings and limits: No conclusive comparison of naive versus antigen-experienced cells was possible with unsorted PBMCs.

Germline CDR1 reads MNHEY; CDR2 reads SMNVEV (reference sequence). The CDR3 loop spans 21 amino acids. V gave up 6 bases and J gave up 9 bases; unmatched junction bases: 25. Alongside a J-beta primer mix, a sample-barcoded 5' primer served in a second PCR lasting about 7 to 11 cycles. At least 2.5 million CDR3-containing paired-end reads were obtained per sample. Via MiXCR, TCRdb re-called the 5' RACE reads, giving one row per CDR3 protein. There are about 770,000 distinct CDR3 sequences in the sample; about 42% occur only once, and roughly 19% lies in the top ten. The TCR sequence derives from a man between 60 and 75 years old in good health. V is TRBV27 and J is TRBJ2-1; the match to TRBD2 covers 14 bases. The sequenced material came from blood. Written as DNA, the CDR3 is TGTGCCAGCAGAATGAATCAAGGGACTAGCGGGGGCCGGTGGGGGGTGGGTGAGCAGTTCTTC. Its protein product is CASRMNQGTSGGRWGVGEQFF.